This T cell receptor beta chain was identified in a study of T-cell memory formation after mild COVID-19. Whole-study context: Clustering of TCRs was largely donor specific. General study findings and limits: The study found contracting CD4+ clones mainly in CM and EM and contracting CD8+ clones in EMRA. Certain responding clones were present in pre-infection memory, suggesting participation of cross-reactive memory.

Germline values: CDR1 SGHTA, CDR2 FQGNSA. V was shortened by 7 bases and J by 4 bases, with 14 bases between the two germline ends. CDR3 length: 13 amino acids. With regard to this clonotype: Its antigen remains unknown.

A 5'RACE reaction primed in the constant segment made cDNA libraries of TCR alpha and TCR beta, and these carried sample barcodes and UMIs. TCRdb recomputed calls from the 5' RACE reads with MiXCR, one row per CDR3 protein. The data hold some 280,000 distinct CDR3 sequences, with around 15% observed a single time. The source of this sequence is a young man who had mild COVID-19 (a few samples of this study predate the infection). Cell type and time point are not known. Source material: PBMCs or a T cell subset sorted from them (not recorded which). V is TRBV7-2 and J is TRBJ2-7; D possibly corresponds to TRBD1 (6 bases). The CDR3 spells CASTTGTRYEQYF. The CDR3 DNA sequence: TGTGCCAGCACCACCGGGACACGGTACGAGCAGTACTTC.